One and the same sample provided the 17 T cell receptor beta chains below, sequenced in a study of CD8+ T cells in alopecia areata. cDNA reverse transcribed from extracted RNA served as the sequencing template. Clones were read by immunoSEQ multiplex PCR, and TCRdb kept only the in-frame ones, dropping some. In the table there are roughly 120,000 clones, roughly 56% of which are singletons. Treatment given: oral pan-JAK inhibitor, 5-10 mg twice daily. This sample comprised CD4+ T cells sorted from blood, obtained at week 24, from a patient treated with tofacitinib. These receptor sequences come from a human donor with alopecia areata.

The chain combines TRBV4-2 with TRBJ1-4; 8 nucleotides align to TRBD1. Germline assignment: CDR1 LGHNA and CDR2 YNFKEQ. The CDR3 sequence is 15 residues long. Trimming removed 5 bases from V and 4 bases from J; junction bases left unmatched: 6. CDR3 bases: TGTGCCAGCAGCTGGGGGGGACAGGATAATGAAAAACTGTTTTTT. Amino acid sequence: CASSWGGQDNEKLFF.

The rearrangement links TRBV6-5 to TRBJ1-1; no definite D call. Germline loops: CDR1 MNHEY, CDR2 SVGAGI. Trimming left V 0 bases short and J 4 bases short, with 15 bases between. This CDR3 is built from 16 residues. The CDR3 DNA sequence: TGTGCCAGCAGTTACTCGCATGCAGTCGAAAGCACTGAAGCTTTCTTT. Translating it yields CASSYSHAVESTEAFF.

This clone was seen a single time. Here the CDR3 DNA reads TGTGCTAGTGGTTTGGTAGGGGGGAGCGGCACAGATACGCAGTATTTT. Its protein product is CASGLVGGSGTDTQYF. The rearrangement links TRBV12-5 to TRBJ2-3; D possibly matches TRBD1 or TRBD2 (6 bases each). V lost 0 bases and J lost 1, with 11 bases in between. This CDR3 is built from 16 residues. CDR1 is LGHNT and CDR2 is FRNRAP in the germline V gene.

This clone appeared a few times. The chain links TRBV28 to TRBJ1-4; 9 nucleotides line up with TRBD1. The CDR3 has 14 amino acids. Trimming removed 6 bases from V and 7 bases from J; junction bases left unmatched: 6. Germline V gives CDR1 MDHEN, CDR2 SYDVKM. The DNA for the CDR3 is TGTGCCAGCAGCACGGGACAGGGAAGTGAAAAACTGTTTTTT. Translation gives CASSTGQGSEKLFF.

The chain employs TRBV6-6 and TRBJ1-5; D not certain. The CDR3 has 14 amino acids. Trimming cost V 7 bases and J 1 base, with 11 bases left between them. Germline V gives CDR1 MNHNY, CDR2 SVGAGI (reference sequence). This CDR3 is CASTLMGSNQPQHF. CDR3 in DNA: TGTGCCAGCACCCTTATGGGGAGCAATCAGCCCCAGCATTTT.

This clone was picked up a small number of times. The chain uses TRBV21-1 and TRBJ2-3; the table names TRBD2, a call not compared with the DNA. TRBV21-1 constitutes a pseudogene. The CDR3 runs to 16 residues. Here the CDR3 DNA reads TGTGCCAGCAGCCTACCGACTAGCGGGGCCCCAGATACGCAGTATTTT. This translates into CASSLPTSGAPDTQYF.

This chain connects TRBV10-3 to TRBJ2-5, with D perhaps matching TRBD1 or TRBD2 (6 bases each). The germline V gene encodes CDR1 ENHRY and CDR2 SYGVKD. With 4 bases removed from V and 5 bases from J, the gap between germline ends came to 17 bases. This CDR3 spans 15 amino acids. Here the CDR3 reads CAISVRGATRETQYF. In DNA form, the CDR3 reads TGTGCCATCAGTGTGAGGGGGGCCACCCGGGAGACCCAGTACTTC.

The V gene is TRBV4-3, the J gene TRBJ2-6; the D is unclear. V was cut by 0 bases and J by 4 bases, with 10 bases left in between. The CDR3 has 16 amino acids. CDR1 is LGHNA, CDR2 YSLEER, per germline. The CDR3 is CASSQDTPRGANVLTF. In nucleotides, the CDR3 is TGCGCCAGCAGCCAAGACACCCCCAGGGGGGCCAACGTCCTGACTTTC.

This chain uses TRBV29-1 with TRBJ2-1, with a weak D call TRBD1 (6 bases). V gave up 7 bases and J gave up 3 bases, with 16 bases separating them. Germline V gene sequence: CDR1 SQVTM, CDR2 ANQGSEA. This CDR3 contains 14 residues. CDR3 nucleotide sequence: TGCAGCGCCCAGAGGGACACCCGCTACAATGAGCAGTTCTTC. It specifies CSAQRDTRYNEQFF.

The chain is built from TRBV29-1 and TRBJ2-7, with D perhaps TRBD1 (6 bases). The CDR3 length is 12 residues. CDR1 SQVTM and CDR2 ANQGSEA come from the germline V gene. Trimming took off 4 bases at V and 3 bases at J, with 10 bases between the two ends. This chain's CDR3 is CSVAEQGYEQYF. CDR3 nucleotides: TGCAGCGTTGCCGAACAGGGCTACGAGCAGTACTTC.

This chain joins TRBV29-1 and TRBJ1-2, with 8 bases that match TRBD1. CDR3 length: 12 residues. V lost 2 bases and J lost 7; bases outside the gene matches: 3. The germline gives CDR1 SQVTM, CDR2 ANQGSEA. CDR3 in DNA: TGCAGCGTTGAATCAGGGGGCGGTGGCTACACCTTC. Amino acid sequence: CSVESGGGGYTF.

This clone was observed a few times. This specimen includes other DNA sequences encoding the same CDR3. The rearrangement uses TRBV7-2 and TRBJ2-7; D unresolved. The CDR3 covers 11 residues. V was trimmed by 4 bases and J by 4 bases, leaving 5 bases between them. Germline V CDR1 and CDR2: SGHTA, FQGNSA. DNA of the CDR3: TGTGCCAGCAGCTCCGCATACGAGCAGTACTTC. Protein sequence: CASSSAYEQYF.

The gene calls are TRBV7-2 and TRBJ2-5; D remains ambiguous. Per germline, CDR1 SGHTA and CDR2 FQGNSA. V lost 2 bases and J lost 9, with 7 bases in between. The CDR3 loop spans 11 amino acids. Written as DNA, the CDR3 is TGTGCCAGCAGCTTAATGGGGTCCCAGTACTTC. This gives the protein CASSLMGSQYF.

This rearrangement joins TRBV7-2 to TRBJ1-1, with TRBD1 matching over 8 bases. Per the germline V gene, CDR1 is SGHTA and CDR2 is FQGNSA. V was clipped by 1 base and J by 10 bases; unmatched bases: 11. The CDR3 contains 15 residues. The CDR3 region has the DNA TGTGCCAGCAGCTTAGGTCTACAGGGGGGGACGGTAGCTTTCTTT. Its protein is CASSLGLQGGTVAFF.

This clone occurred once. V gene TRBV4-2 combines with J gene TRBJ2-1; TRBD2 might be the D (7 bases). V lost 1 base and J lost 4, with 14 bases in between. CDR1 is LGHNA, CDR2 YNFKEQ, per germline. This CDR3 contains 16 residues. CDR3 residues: CASSQGVGGAYNEQFF. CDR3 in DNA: TGTGCCAGCAGCCAAGGAGTGGGGGGGGCTTACAATGAGCAGTTCTTC.

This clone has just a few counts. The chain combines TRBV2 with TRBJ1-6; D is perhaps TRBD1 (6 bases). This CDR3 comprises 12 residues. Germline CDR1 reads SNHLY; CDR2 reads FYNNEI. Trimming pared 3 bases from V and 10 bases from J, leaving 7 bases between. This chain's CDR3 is CASSDTGSPLHF. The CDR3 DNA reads TGTGCCAGCAGTGACACAGGGTCACCCCTCCACTTT.

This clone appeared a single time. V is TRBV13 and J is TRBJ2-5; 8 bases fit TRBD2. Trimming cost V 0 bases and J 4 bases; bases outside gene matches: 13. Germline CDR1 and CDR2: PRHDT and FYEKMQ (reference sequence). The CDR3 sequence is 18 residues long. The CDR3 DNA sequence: TGTGCCAGCAGCTTAGGCCAGGGCGGGGGGCCCCCTCGAGAGACCCAGTACTTC. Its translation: CASSLGQGGGPPRETQYF.